The following is a T cell receptor beta chain sequence with its context. Its antigen is as yet unknown. The data are from a study of T cell responses to AZD1222 COVID-19 vaccine. Study-wide findings and caveats: Spike-specific TCR breadth and depth were elevated following two AZD1222 doses. None of the repertoires were sampled until the peak T cell response had passed.

Germline CDR1 and CDR2: SQVTM and ANQGSEA. The V segment lost 5 bases and the J segment 8 bases; nucleotides outside the gene matches: 7. The CDR3 runs to 14 residues. Some clones are missing from TCRdb's copy, which holds only in-frame ones; the method was immunoSEQ multiplex PCR. The sample carries around 99,000 clones, 80% to 95% recorded once. The TCR was taken from an adult who received the AZD1222 COVID-19 vaccine. The chain employs TRBV29-1 and TRBJ2-1; 12 nucleotides agree with TRBD2. The specimen comprised peripheral blood, sampled 28 days after the second AZD1222 dose. CDR3 coding DNA: TGCAGCGTTCCAGGGCTAGCGGGAGGGGATGAGCAGTTCTTC. Translated: CSVPGLAGGDEQFF.